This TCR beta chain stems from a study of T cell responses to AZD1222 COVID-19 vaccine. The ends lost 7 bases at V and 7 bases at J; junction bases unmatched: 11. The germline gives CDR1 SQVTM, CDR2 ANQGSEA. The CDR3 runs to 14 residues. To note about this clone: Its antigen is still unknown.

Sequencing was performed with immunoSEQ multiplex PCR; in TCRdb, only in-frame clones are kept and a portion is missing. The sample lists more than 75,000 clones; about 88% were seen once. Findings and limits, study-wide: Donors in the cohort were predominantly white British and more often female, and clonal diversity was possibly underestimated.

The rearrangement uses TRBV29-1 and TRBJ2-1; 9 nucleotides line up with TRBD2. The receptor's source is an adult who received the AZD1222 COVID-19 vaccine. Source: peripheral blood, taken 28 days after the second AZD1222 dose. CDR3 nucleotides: TGCAGCGGAACCGCCAGCGGGAGGTCGAATGAGCAGTTCTTC. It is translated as CSGTASGRSNEQFF.